A single sample gave rise to the 24 T cell receptor beta chains below, sequenced in a study of blood T cells in healthy people across ages. A second PCR of about 7 to 12 cycles used a sample-barcoded 5' primer and a J-beta primer mix. In TCRdb, the 5' RACE reads were re-called with MiXCR into one record per CDR3 protein. The sample carries just over 1 million distinct CDR3 sequences, under 55% recorded once. Sequencing was carried out using blood. These receptors came from a woman aged 60-75 years in good health.

The genes are TRBV20-1 and TRBJ1-2; 9 bases fit TRBD1. The CDR3 sequence is 14 residues long. The V segment lost 6 bases and the J segment 8 bases; nucleotides outside the gene matches: 13. Per the germline V gene, CDR1 is DFQATT and CDR2 is SNEGSKA (reference sequence). The CDR3 sequence: CSAPGTGIRYGYTF. CDR3 DNA: TGCAGTGCACCAGGGACAGGGATCCGGTACGGCTACACCTTC.

This sequence joins TRBV5-1 and TRBJ2-6; D perhaps matches TRBD2 (6 bases). The germline V gene has CDR1 SGHRS and CDR2 YFSETQ. Trimming pared 4 bases from V and 1 base from J, leaving 21 bases between. The CDR3 spans 19 residues. The CDR3 loop reads CASSSGQNSQTSGANVLTF. For the CDR3, the DNA is TGCGCCAGCAGCAGCGGGCAGAACTCTCAAACGTCTGGGGCCAACGTCCTGACTTTC.

The chain recombines TRBV5-1 with TRBJ2-3; TRBD1 is a possible D gene (5 bases). Germline V gene lookup returns CDR1 SGHRS and CDR2 YFSETQ. V gave up 0 bases and J gave up 4 bases, with 9 bases separating them. CDR3 size: 14 residues. For the CDR3, the DNA is TGCGCCAGCAGCTTGGCCACCAGGGCAGATACGCAGTATTTT. Residues: CASSLATRADTQYF.

CDR3 amino acids: CSARRQAASRPEAFF. For the CDR3, the DNA is TGCAGTGCCCGGCGACAGGCTGCTTCCAGGCCTGAAGCTTTCTTT. This sequence joins TRBV20-1 and TRBJ1-1, with TRBD1 as a possible D gene (6 bases). The CDR3 spans 15 residues. Germline CDR1 reads DFQATT; CDR2 reads SNEGSKA (reference sequence). The V end lost 6 bases, the J end lost 6 bases, and 23 bases lay between the germline ends.

Turning to this clonotype: At one of its ends the junction is not consistent with the germline gene, which may arise from a read error. The rearrangement links TRBV20-1 to TRBJ2-5; 10 positions match TRBD2. From germline, CDR1 is DFQATT and CDR2 SNEGSKA (reference sequence). CDR3 length: 17 amino acids. DNA for the CDR3: TGCAGTGATAGAGATCGGGAAATCGGGACTAGCGATCGAGAGCAGTACTTC. Translated, it gives CSDRDREIGTSDREQYF.

This clonotype came up a few times. The chain couples TRBV29-1 to TRBJ2-7; D might be TRBD2 (5 bases). CDR1 and CDR2 (germline): SQVTM, ANQGSEA. CDR3 size: 14 residues. Trimming took off 1 base at V and 2 bases at J, with 12 bases between the two ends. The CDR3 nucleotides read TGCAGCGTTGAAGTCGGCGGGCGACCCTACGAGCAGTACTTC. As protein: CSVEVGGRPYEQYF.

This chain links TRBV6-5 with TRBJ1-2; 10 nucleotides agree with TRBD1. V gave up 2 bases and J gave up 7 bases; unmatched junction bases: 4. The CDR3 has 14 amino acids. The germline gives CDR1 MNHEY, CDR2 SVGAGI. In DNA form, the CDR3 reads TGTGCCAGCAGTTACGGACAGGGGGTTGGTGGCTACACCTTC. It encodes CASSYGQGVGGYTF.

The V and J genes are TRBV7-9 and TRBJ2-3, with TRBD2 matching over 9 bases. Per the germline V gene, CDR1 is SEHNR and CDR2 is FQNEAQ (reference sequence). The CDR3 has 13 amino acids. Losses at the gene ends were 5 bases for V and 7 bases for J; bases not matched to a gene: 4. The CDR3 reads CASSKAGGYTQYF. CDR3 nucleotides: TGTGCCAGCAGCAAAGCGGGGGGCTATACGCAGTATTTT.

The chain recombines TRBV18 with TRBJ2-1; no definite D call. The germline V gene has CDR1 KGHSH and CDR2 LQKENI. This CDR3 is built from 15 residues. The V gene lost 2 bases and the J gene lost 5 bases, with 13 bases spanning the gap. The CDR3 DNA sequence: TGTGCCAGCTCACCAAGACCCGTTGACAACAATGAGCAGTTCTTC. This gives the protein CASSPRPVDNNEQFF.

This clonotype has just one count. This chain links TRBV14 with TRBJ2-7, with 9 bases aligning to TRBD1. The germline CDR1 and CDR2 sequences are SGHDN and FVKESK. Losses at the gene ends were 1 base for V and 7 bases for J; bases not matched to a gene: 11. This CDR3 has 16 residues. CDR3: CASSQGLGQGTGEQYF. In nucleotides, the CDR3 is TGTGCCAGCAGCCAAGGACTGGGACAGGGAACGGGAGAGCAGTACTTC.

This clonotype has only a few counts. This rearrangement joins TRBV20-1 to TRBJ2-5; possibly TRBD1 for D (6 bases). Germline V gene sequence: CDR1 DFQATT, CDR2 SNEGSKA (reference sequence). The CDR3 contains 14 residues. Deletions cut 0 bases from V and 4 bases from J, with 12 bases between. CDR3: CSARDSGRGETQYF. The CDR3 nucleotides read TGCAGTGCTAGAGACTCCGGCAGGGGAGAGACCCAGTACTTC.

The genes are TRBV25-1 and TRBJ2-7, with a possible D match to TRBD1 (6 bases). V lost 3 bases and J 7 bases, leaving 19 bases between the germline ends. Per germline, CDR1 MGHDK and CDR2 SYGVNS. CDR3 length: 15 residues. The DNA of the CDR3 is TGTGCCAGCAGTGAGGGGACACTCTCCTACAATGAGCAGTACTTC. This translates into CASSEGTLSYNEQYF.

V gene TRBV7-9 combines with J gene TRBJ2-6; TRBD2 matches at 7 bases. Trimming cost V 5 bases and J 0 bases; bases outside gene matches: 13. The CDR3 is made up of 19 amino acids. The V gene's germline CDR1 is SEHNR and CDR2 FQNEAQ (reference sequence). The CDR3 region has the DNA TGTGCCAGCAGCCCGCCGGGGGGACCAATACTCTCTGGGGCCAACGTCCTGACTTTC. This gives the protein CASSPPGGPILSGANVLTF.

This clonotype was detected a few times. The chain links TRBV27 to TRBJ1-4; possible D gene TRBD1, 6 bases. CDR1 is MNHEY and CDR2 is SMNVEV in the germline V gene (reference sequence). CDR3 size: 15 residues. Trimming cost V 2 bases and J 10 bases, with 17 bases left between them. CDR3 loop: CASSLGRGQAPKLFF. Written as DNA, the CDR3 is TGTGCCAGCAGTTTAGGGCGGGGGCAAGCCCCAAAACTGTTTTTT.

The chain carries TRBV7-2 and TRBJ2-7, with 13 nucleotides matching TRBD2. This CDR3 has 17 residues. V trimming: 1 base; J trimming: 1 base; junction bases outside the gene matches: 4. Germline V gene sequence: CDR1 SGHTA, CDR2 FQGNSA. CDR3 sequence (DNA): TGTGCCAGCAGCTTAGGTGGGACTAGCGGGATTTCCTACGAGCAGTACTTC. Translated, it gives CASSLGGTSGISYEQYF.

This chain links TRBV25-1 with TRBJ1-1; D is ambiguous. The length of the CDR3 is 13 residues. V lost 6 bases and J lost 0, with 8 bases in between. Germline CDR1 is MGHDK and CDR2 is SYGVNS. CDR3 sequence: CASRILMNTEAFF. CDR3 DNA: TGTGCCAGCAGGATCCTGATGAACACTGAAGCTTTCTTT.

In this sample, this clonotype turned up many times. This sequence joins TRBV29-1 and TRBJ2-5; 8 nucleotides match TRBD1. Germline CDR1 reads SQVTM; CDR2 reads ANQGSEA. After removal of 3 bases from V and 1 base from J, the junction contained 1 base not matched to a gene. This CDR3 spans 13 amino acids. This CDR3 reads CSVEDRVQETQYF. The CDR3 region has the DNA TGCAGCGTTGAGGACAGGGTCCAAGAGACCCAGTACTTC.

The chain is built from TRBV5-1 and TRBJ2-7; unclear D gene. This CDR3 has 15 residues. Trimming pared 4 bases from V and 3 bases from J, leaving 17 bases between. Germline CDR1 SGHRS, CDR2 YFSETQ. The CDR3 sequence: CASSAGDLVVYEQYF. In DNA form, the CDR3 reads TGCGCCAGCAGCGCCGGCGACCTGGTGGTCTACGAGCAGTACTTC.

The CDR3 DNA sequence: TGTGCCAGCAGTGGACGGCTAGGACGTGGCTACACCTTC. Its protein is CASSGRLGRGYTF. V usage is TRBV27 and J usage is TRBJ1-2, with D unresolved. V was trimmed by 5 bases and J by 7 bases, leaving 14 bases between them. The CDR3 runs to 13 residues. The germline CDR1 and CDR2 sequences are MNHEY and SMNVEV (reference sequence).

The V gene is TRBV12-3 or TRBV12-4, the J gene TRBJ2-7, with D perhaps matching TRBD2 (5 bases). The CDR3 length is 12 residues. V was pared by 6 bases and J by 6 bases, with 12 bases between. CDR3 DNA sequence: TGTGCCAGCAGGCCAATTGGAGGCGAGCAGTACTTC. Its protein is CASRPIGGEQYF.

The V gene is TRBV18, the J gene TRBJ1-1; D perhaps matches TRBD1 (5 bases). This CDR3 is built from 13 residues. Per germline, CDR1 KGHSH and CDR2 LQKENI. Trimming stripped 7 bases from V and 1 base from J, with 10 bases between. CDR3 coding DNA: TGTGCCAGCTATCGGCAGGGGAACACTGAAGCTTTCTTT. As protein: CASYRQGNTEAFF.

The sample holds many counts of this clonotype. The chain links TRBV5-1 to TRBJ2-3; D is unclear. The V end was cut by 4 bases, the J end by 0 bases, with 6 bases between. CDR1 is SGHRS and CDR2 is YFSETQ in the germline V gene. The CDR3 is made up of 13 amino acids. The CDR3 sequence: CASSASSTDTQYF. The DNA of the CDR3 is TGCGCCAGCAGCGCAAGTAGCACAGATACGCAGTATTTT.

This clonotype was picked up many times. The chain employs TRBV6-5 and TRBJ2-7; 9 bases are shared with TRBD1. The CDR3 spans 13 residues. J gave up 3 bases and V 7 bases, and 4 bases lay outside the gene matches. CDR1 and CDR2 (germline): MNHEY, SVGAGI. CDR3 nucleotides: TGTGCCAGCACAGCGGACAGGGGCTACGAGCAGTACTTC. As protein: CASTADRGYEQYF.

As regards this clonotype: A much larger clonotype is one base distant, so this may be a read error. The rearrangement joins TRBV29-1 to TRBJ2-4, with D tentatively TRBD2 (6 bases). CDR1 is SQVTM and CDR2 is ANQGSEA in the germline V gene. Trimming took off 7 bases at V and 13 bases at J, with 17 bases between the two ends. The CDR3 runs to 11 residues. CDR3: CSAGLNNEQYF. CDR3 in DNA: TGCAGCGCCGGACTAAACAATGAGCAGTACTTC.